These 18 T cell receptor beta chains were all obtained from the same sample, sequenced in a study of T cells in Graves' hyperthyroidism and ophthalmopathy. Amplification of TCR beta CDR3 regions used RNA as the template. The TCR CDR3 first-round RT-PCR relied on the HTBI primer set. TCRdb re-analysed the multiplex PCR reads in MiXCR, keeping a single row per CDR3 protein. Here the sample spans around 700,000 distinct CDR3 sequences, around 20% being singletons. What was sequenced was blood. These receptor sequences come from a woman between 45 and 60 years old with Graves' hyperthyroidism that later progressed to Graves' ophthalmopathy.

This clonotype was picked up many times. CDR3 nucleotide sequence: TGTGCCAGCAGCCTTCGGACTAGCGGGGCTGAGACCCAGTACTTC. Amino acids: CASSLRTSGAETQYF. The chain employs TRBV7-2 and TRBJ2-5; 12 bases fit TRBD2. Germline lookup yields CDR1 SGHTA and CDR2 FQGNSA. V lost 5 bases and J lost 5; bases outside the gene matches: 6. The CDR3 spans 15 residues.

This clonotype has just a few counts. The genes are TRBV7-3 and TRBJ2-3; 7 bases match TRBD2. V was clipped by 2 bases and J by 4 bases; unmatched bases: 6. Looked up from germline, CDR1 is SGHTA and CDR2 is FQGTGA. The CDR3 is 15 residues long. The CDR3: CASSLHGTKSDTQYF. Written as DNA, the CDR3 is TGTGCCAGCAGCTTACACGGGACTAAGTCAGATACGCAGTATTTT.

This clonotype was seen only a few times. This chain connects TRBV2 to TRBJ1-6; the match to TRBD1 covers 7 bases. In germline, CDR1 is SNHLY, CDR2 FYNNEI. Unmatched junction bases numbered 2, after V lost 3 bases and J lost 6 bases. The CDR3 is 14 residues long. The DNA for the CDR3 is TGTGCCAGCAGTGACCCAGGGGGTAATTCACCCCTCCACTTT. Translated, it gives CASSDPGGNSPLHF.

The rearrangement uses TRBV6-1 and TRBJ1-4; D is possibly TRBD1 (5 bases). Looked up from germline, CDR1 is MNHNS and CDR2 is SASEGT. Trimming pared 6 bases from V and 8 bases from J, leaving 16 bases between. This CDR3 has 14 residues. The CDR3 nucleotides read TGTGCCAGCAGCTATCTGGGACTTGGGGAAAAACTGTTTTTT. Translated, it gives CASSYLGLGEKLFF.

A few counts support this clonotype. The CDR3 bases are TGCAGTGCAAACAAGGGGGGACAGGGGTACACTGAAGCTTTCTTT. Amino acid sequence: CSANKGGQGYTEAFF. The chain couples TRBV20-1 to TRBJ1-1; 10 bases match TRBD1. CDR3 length: 15 amino acids. Unmatched junction bases numbered 10, after V lost 6 bases and J lost 3 bases. Germline CDR1 DFQATT, CDR2 SNEGSKA (reference sequence).

V gene TRBV6-1 combines with J gene TRBJ2-6; TRBD2 aligns across 10 bases. The CDR3 runs 16 residues. CDR1 is MNHNS, CDR2 SASEGT, per germline. Trimming removed 8 bases from V and 0 bases from J; junction bases left unmatched: 4. The CDR3 DNA is TGTGCCAGCCGACTAGCGGGTCACTCTGGGGCCAACGTCCTGACTTTC. It yields the protein CASRLAGHSGANVLTF.

This clonotype occurred a few times. The V gene is TRBV20-1, the J gene TRBJ2-1; the match to TRBD1 covers 7 bases. Germline trimming cut 5 bases from V and 1 base from J; bases unmatched to any gene: 5. CDR3 length equals 14 residues. CDR1 is DFQATT and CDR2 is SNEGSKA in the germline V gene (reference sequence). Here the CDR3 reads CSAQDRPSYNEQFF. The CDR3 DNA reads as TGCAGTGCTCAGGACAGGCCTTCCTACAATGAGCAGTTCTTC.

This clonotype has just a few counts. The V gene is TRBV5-1, the J gene TRBJ1-2, with unresolved D. V was clipped by 0 bases and J by 6 bases, with 15 bases between them. This CDR3 is built from 15 residues. Germline CDR1 and CDR2: SGHRS and YFSETQ. In DNA, the CDR3 is TGCGCCAGCAGCTTGGAACAATTTGGGGTAGATGGCTACACCTTC. It yields the protein CASSLEQFGVDGYTF.

This clonotype has a count of ten or more. This sequence joins TRBV11-2 and TRBJ1-1, with 8 bases matching TRBD1. The CDR3 sequence is 15 residues long. V shed 6 bases and J 4 bases; nucleotides not matched to a gene: 10. Germline V gene data show CDR1 as SGHAT and CDR2 as FQNNGV. The CDR3 is CASRTGGLWGTEAFF. The CDR3 coding sequence is TGTGCCAGCAGAACAGGGGGATTATGGGGCACTGAAGCTTTCTTT. The entire variable domain, with the rest obtained from reference TRBV11-2 and TRBJ1-1, is as follows: EAGVAQSPRYKIIEKRQSVAFWCNPISGHATLYWYQQILGQGPKLLIQFQNNGVVDDSQLPKDRFSAERLKGVDSTLKIQPAKLEDSAVYLCASRTGGLWGTEAFFGQGTRLTVV.

This clonotype has just one count. This CDR3 reads CASSLTLVNEKLFF. The CDR3 DNA sequence: TGTGCCAGCAGCTTAACGCTGGTGAATGAAAAACTGTTTTTT. The gene calls are TRBV7-6 and TRBJ1-4, with no clear D. This CDR3 has 14 residues. Germline loops: CDR1 SGHVS, CDR2 FNYEAQ. Trimming left V 2 bases short and J 5 bases short, with 9 bases between.

This clonotype was detected many times. The rearrangement uses TRBV6-2 or TRBV6-3 and TRBJ1-4, with 7 nucleotides matching TRBD1. Trimming at V came to 7 bases and at J to 5 bases, leaving 7 bases not matched to a gene. The CDR3 runs 14 residues. Germline V gene sequence: CDR1 MNHEY, CDR2 SVGEGT. Here the CDR3 reads CASTGTVRNEKLFF. In DNA, the CDR3 is TGTGCCAGCACTGGGACAGTTCGGAATGAAAAACTGTTTTTT.

This clonotype has a handful of counts. The chain employs TRBV16 and TRBJ1-2; 7 bases agree with TRBD1. The CDR3 sequence is 16 residues long. Germline V gene data show CDR1 as KGHSY and CDR2 as FQNENV. Germline trimming cut 0 bases from V and 4 bases from J; bases unmatched to any gene: 8. The CDR3 DNA follows: TGTGCCAGCAGCCAATCCGGCTCAGGGGGAGGCTATGGCTACACCTTC. It yields the protein CASSQSGSGGGYGYTF.

The rearrangement uses TRBV2 and TRBJ1-5, with D unclear. V lost 4 bases to trimming and J lost 7 bases, with 11 bases between them. The CDR3 covers 13 residues. In germline, CDR1 is SNHLY, CDR2 FYNNEI. The CDR3: CASSGRVFQPQHF. The CDR3 DNA reads as TGTGCCAGCAGTGGTCGGGTTTTCCAGCCCCAGCATTTT.

The chain couples TRBV27 to TRBJ2-5, with 9 bases lining up with TRBD1. CDR3 length: 14 amino acids. V lost 10 bases and J lost 5; bases outside the gene matches: 11. Germline-derived CDR1 and CDR2 are MNHEY and SMNVEV (reference sequence). CDR3 region: CATTPTGGAETQYF. CDR3 coding DNA: TGTGCCACCACGCCCACAGGGGGCGCGGAGACCCAGTACTTC.

This clonotype was seen a handful of times. This may be a read error: a much more frequent sequence differs by one nucleotide. V and J are TRBV12-3 or TRBV12-4 and TRBJ1-2, with TRBD1 identical over 7 bases. This CDR3 contains 14 residues. CDR3 sequence (DNA): TGTGCCAGCAGTTTAAATCAAGGGGGCTATGGCTGCACCTTC. Protein product: CASSLNQGGYGCTF.

On this clonotype itself: One junction end does not reproduce the germline sequence, and a read error may be involved. The chain employs TRBV5-5 and TRBJ2-3, with 8 bases identical to TRBD1. The CDR3 runs to 16 residues. The germline gives CDR1 SGHKS, CDR2 YYEKEE (reference sequence). This CDR3 reads CASSAEGTGSTDTQCF. The CDR3 nucleotides are TGTGCCAGCAGCGCCGAAGGGACAGGAAGCACAGATACGCAGTGTTTT.

This clonotype was recorded a few times. The chain combines TRBV6-1 with TRBJ2-3; no clear D. With 6 bases removed from V and 3 bases from J, the gap between germline ends came to 19 bases. Germline-derived CDR1 and CDR2 are MNHNS and SASEGT. This CDR3 has 16 residues. This chain's CDR3 is CASRGMVTDLTDTQYF. As DNA, the CDR3 is TGTGCCAGCAGGGGGATGGTTACAGATCTGACAGATACGCAGTATTTT.

As concerns this clonotype: One end of the junction varies from germline; a read error may be responsible. The rearrangement links TRBV12-3 or TRBV12-4 to TRBJ1-6; 10 nucleotides align to TRBD1. The CDR3 extends over 16 amino acids. The CDR3 coding sequence is TGCGCCAGCAGCCAAATAGGGACAGGGGCCAATTCACCCCTCCACTTT. It encodes CASSQIGTGANSPLHF.